This note documents a single TCR beta chain sequence. This record belongs to a study of blood T cell repertoires in COVID-19. The wider study: Samples came from the United States, Italy and Spain, spanning acute and convalescent COVID-19. T cells, B-cell-depleted T cells, or PBMCs provided the cDNA or gDNA that served as material.

The junction had 2 bases not matched to a gene; V was cut back by 4 bases and J by 2 bases. The CDR3 totals 14 residues. The germline V gene has CDR1 MNHNY and CDR2 SVGAGI (reference sequence). Under the authors' procedure: Scientists estimated how many nucleated cells there were by amplifying reference gene primers. Sequencing used immunoSEQ multiplex PCR; TCRdb keeps in-frame clones, though not all of them. V and J calls plus clone size are reproduced from that table; the DNA served to infer D and trimming. The repertoire holds roughly 150,000 clones, around 82% seen once, with 5% in the top ten. The clonotype was recovered from a woman aged 45 to 65 with acute or convalescent COVID-19. Source material: peripheral blood. The chain carries TRBV6-6 and TRBJ2-5; 9 nucleotides match TRBD2. This CDR3 is CASSSTSGQETQYF. The CDR3 DNA follows: TGTGCCAGCAGTTCAACTAGCGGGCAAGAGACCCAGTACTTC.